What follows are 28 T cell receptor beta chains derived from one specimen sequenced in a study of shared clonotypes between healthy human individuals. Produced via immunoSEQ multiplex PCR; TCRdb's table is partial and in-frame only. The profile shows some 500,000 clones, roughly 95% of them singletons. The sample taken for sequencing was naive CD4+ T cells sorted from blood. Subset meaning: CD45RA+ positively selected. All receptors derive from a woman aged 25 to 45 in good health.

This rearrangement joins TRBV5-6 to TRBJ1-2, with D maybe TRBD1 (5 bases). V was cut by 0 bases and J by 3 bases, with 9 bases left in between. The CDR3 is 14 residues long. In germline, CDR1 is SGHDT, CDR2 YYEEEE. DNA for the CDR3: TGTGCCAGCAGCTTGGCCGGGGGACACTATGGCTACACCTTC. Its protein product is CASSLAGGHYGYTF.

The chain has TRBV11-2 and TRBJ2-5; TRBD2 matches 8 bases. Germline loops: CDR1 SGHAT, CDR2 FQNNGV. V lost 0 bases to trimming and J lost 11 bases; unmatched junction nucleotides: 5. CDR3 size: 13 residues. CDR3 protein: CASSLEGTSAQYF. Written as DNA, the CDR3 is TGTGCCAGCAGCTTAGAGGGGACTAGTGCTCAGTACTTC.

The genes are TRBV23-1 and TRBJ2-5, with a possible D match to TRBD2 (5 bases). TRBV23-1 is an ORF, with its function uncertain. The CDR3 sequence is 19 residues long. The germline V and J ends were trimmed by 8 bases and 0 bases, with 28 bases remaining between them. CDR3 DNA: TGCGCCAGCGCTAAAAAAGGCGACCAGCGAGGCGGGTACCAAGAGACCCAGTACTTC. The encoded protein is CASAKKGDQRGGYQETQYF.

V is TRBV7-2 and J is TRBJ1-2; 8 bases are a match to TRBD1. The germline V gene has CDR1 SGHTA and CDR2 FQGNSA. The CDR3 is 12 amino acids. V dropped 5 bases and J dropped 7; count of bases not matched to a gene: 3. CDR3 in amino acids: CASSPDRGGYTF. As DNA, the CDR3 is TGTGCCAGCAGCCCCGACAGGGGTGGCTACACCTTC.

The chain has TRBV7-6 and TRBJ1-1; D is undetermined. The CDR3 loop spans 13 amino acids. V was clipped by 5 bases and J by 4 bases, with 11 bases between them. Germline assignment: CDR1 SGHVS and CDR2 FNYEAQ. CDR3 in amino acids: CASSEVVGTEAFF. The CDR3 DNA follows: TGTGCCAGCAGCGAGGTGGTTGGCACTGAAGCTTTCTTT.

The rearrangement links TRBV28 to TRBJ2-1; TRBD1 matches 7 bases. The CDR3 length is 15 residues. Germline V CDR1 and CDR2: MDHEN, SYDVKM. Germline trimming cut 4 bases from V and 8 bases from J; bases unmatched to any gene: 11. This CDR3 is CASSSPGQTTDEQFF. The CDR3, as DNA: TGTGCCAGCAGTTCTCCGGGACAGACTACAGATGAGCAGTTCTTC.

V is TRBV5-4 and J is TRBJ2-7; D may match TRBD1 or TRBD2 (5 bases each). The CDR3 totals 13 residues. The ends were cut back, 8 bases at V and 3 bases at J, with 15 bases in the middle. Germline V gives CDR1 SGHNT, CDR2 YYREEE (reference sequence). CDR3 sequence: CASSPGRDYEQYF. CDR3 DNA: TGTGCCAGTTCCCCGGGACGTGACTACGAGCAGTACTTC.

As regards this clone: The same CDR3 is also encoded by other DNA sequences in this sample. The V gene is TRBV19, the J gene TRBJ1-2, with D possibly TRBD1 on 5 matching bases. The germline CDR1 and CDR2 sequences are LNHDA and SQIVND (reference sequence). The CDR3 extends over 13 amino acids. V lost 3 bases, J lost 2 bases, and 7 bases lay in between. Written as DNA, the CDR3 is TGTGCCAGTAGTATTTCAGGGAACTATGGCTACACCTTC. As protein: CASSISGNYGYTF.

V usage is TRBV28 and J usage is TRBJ1-1; TRBD1 matches 7 bases. Germline V lookup: CDR1 MDHEN, CDR2 SYDVKM. The V segment lost 6 bases and the J segment 2 bases; nucleotides outside the gene matches: 9. This CDR3 spans 15 amino acids. The CDR3 DNA reads TGTGCCAGCAGAAGTCCGCGACAGGGTAACACTGAAGCTTTCTTT. Translation gives CASRSPRQGNTEAFF.

This clone was counted a single time. The V call is TRBV6-1, the J call TRBJ1-4, with 7 bases fitting TRBD1. The CDR3 runs 16 residues. The junction had 11 bases not matched to a gene; V was cut back by 0 bases and J by 10 bases. Germline CDR1 is MNHNS and CDR2 is SASEGT. DNA for the CDR3: TGTGCCAGCAGTGAAGCTATAGGGGGCGGGGCCGGAAAACTGTTTTTT. It encodes CASSEAIGGGAGKLFF.

The chain carries TRBV6-5 and TRBJ1-5; no clear D. V was trimmed by 6 bases and J by 1 base, leaving 10 bases between them. Germline CDR1 MNHEY, CDR2 SVGAGI. CDR3 length: 14 amino acids. This CDR3 reads CASSRQRSNQPQHF. The CDR3 bases are TGTGCCAGCAGCCGTCAGAGAAGCAATCAGCCCCAGCATTTT.

The chain joins TRBV28 to TRBJ1-1; no reliable D call. Germline CDR1 and CDR2: MDHEN and SYDVKM. V lost 7 bases and J 6 bases, leaving 18 bases between the germline ends. The CDR3 covers 14 residues. CDR3 sequence: CASTPARFSAEAFF. CDR3 nucleotide sequence: TGTGCCAGCACACCCGCCCGGTTCAGCGCTGAAGCTTTCTTT.

The chain links TRBV19 to TRBJ2-6; a weak D match, TRBD2 (5 bases). The CDR3 is 15 amino acids. Trimming stripped 5 bases from V and 0 bases from J, with 8 bases between. CDR1 and CDR2 (germline): LNHDA, SQIVND (reference sequence). CDR3 coding DNA: TGTGCCAGTAGTTTCCGGGACTCTGGGGCCAACGTCCTGACTTTC. Amino acid sequence: CASSFRDSGANVLTF.

On this clone: The junction departs from the called germline gene at one end, perhaps through a read error. The chain is built from TRBV19 and TRBJ1-1, with a weak D call TRBD1 (6 bases). The CDR3 loop spans 17 amino acids. Germline-derived CDR1 and CDR2 are LNHDA and SQIVND (reference sequence). The CDR3 here is CASSIVRGGSLNSEAFF. In DNA form, the CDR3 reads TGTGCCAGTAGTATAGTACGCGGGGGCAGCCTCAACAGTGAAGCTTTCTTT.

The rearrangement uses TRBV5-8 and TRBJ1-5; D is undetermined. In germline, CDR1 is SGHTS, CDR2 YDEGEE. The CDR3 spans 14 residues. Trimming stripped 4 bases from V and 4 bases from J, with 12 bases between. Here the CDR3 DNA reads TGTGCCAGCAGCCTAAGGAGATTTAATCAGCCCCAGCATTTT. It is translated as CASSLRRFNQPQHF.

V usage is TRBV5-1 and J usage is TRBJ2-1; the match to TRBD2 covers 8 bases. CDR3 length: 16 residues. After removal of 4 bases from V and 2 bases from J, the junction contained 8 bases not matched to a gene. Germline values: CDR1 SGHRS, CDR2 YFSETQ. CDR3 coding DNA: TGCGCCAGCAGCGGGGAAGCGGGAGACACCTACAATGAGCAGTTCTTC. This codes for CASSGEAGDTYNEQFF.

This chain's CDR3 is CASSLDGQGPEKLFF. CDR3 nucleotide sequence: TGCGCCAGCAGCTTGGATGGACAGGGCCCGGAAAAACTGTTTTTT. V usage is TRBV5-1 and J usage is TRBJ1-4, with 8 bases that match TRBD1. V shed 0 bases, J shed 8 bases, and the junction held 6 bases outside the gene matches. The CDR3 totals 15 residues. Germline-derived CDR1 and CDR2 are SGHRS and YFSETQ.

V and J are TRBV28 and TRBJ1-1; D not certain. V lost 8 bases and J 10 bases, leaving 11 bases between the germline ends. CDR3 length: 10 residues. Germline values: CDR1 MDHEN, CDR2 SYDVKM. The CDR3 reads CASGPLAAFF. The DNA of the CDR3 is TGTGCCAGCGGGCCGTTGGCAGCTTTCTTT.

This clone was found once. Other DNA sequences in this specimen translate into the identical CDR3. The chain uses TRBV18 and TRBJ1-5, with 7 bases matching TRBD1. The germline V gene has CDR1 KGHSH and CDR2 LQKENI. V lost 2 bases and J lost 5; bases outside the gene matches: 6. The CDR3 sequence is 15 residues long. CDR3 sequence reads: CASSPRSGGDQPQHF. As DNA, the CDR3 is TGTGCCAGCTCACCAAGGTCAGGGGGTGATCAGCCCCAGCATTTT.

The CDR3, as DNA: TGCAGCGTTGATTTGGAGACAGGCTCCTACGAGCAGTACTTC. Translation: CSVDLETGSYEQYF. This chain links TRBV29-1 with TRBJ2-7, with D possibly TRBD1 on 6 matching bases. The length of the CDR3 is 14 residues. Trimming shortened V by 3 bases and J by 0 bases, and 12 bases separated the two germline ends. From germline, CDR1 is SQVTM and CDR2 ANQGSEA.

The chain combines TRBV4-1 with TRBJ2-7, with a possible D match to TRBD2 (5 bases). From germline, CDR1 is MGHRA and CDR2 YSYEKL. This CDR3 is built from 17 residues. V lost 4 bases, J lost 1 base, and 20 bases lay in between. The CDR3 reads CASSPYGLAANSYEQYF. The DNA for the CDR3 is TGCGCCAGCAGCCCGTATGGGCTAGCCGCAAATTCCTACGAGCAGTACTTC.

The CDR3: CASKKRGGDNTQYF. DNA of the CDR3: TGTGCCAGCAAAAAGCGGGGGGGGGACAACACGCAGTATTTT. This chain links TRBV28 with TRBJ2-3; 10 nucleotides line up with TRBD2. Germline lookup yields CDR1 MDHEN and CDR2 SYDVKM. Trimming took 7 bases from V and 9 from J; bases not matched to a gene: 10. This CDR3 has 14 residues.

This chain links TRBV5-4 with TRBJ2-7; the D is unclear. This CDR3 comprises 15 residues. The ends were cut back, 1 base at V and 0 bases at J, with 11 bases in the middle. Germline V gene data show CDR1 as SGHNT and CDR2 as YYREEE (reference sequence). CDR3 bases: TGTGCCAGCAGCTTGATCACTGGTACCTCCTACGAGCAGTACTTC. Translated, it gives CASSLITGTSYEQYF.

This clone showed up just once. V is TRBV10-3 and J is TRBJ1-5; D is ambiguous. The V end was cut by 4 bases, the J end by 2 bases, with 9 bases between. The V gene's germline CDR1 is ENHRY and CDR2 SYGVKD. The CDR3 contains 14 residues. DNA of the CDR3: TGTGCCATCAGTGCCAGTAACGGCAATCAGCCCCAGCATTTT. This codes for CAISASNGNQPQHF.

The V call is TRBV5-6, the J call TRBJ1-6; D is unresolved. The CDR3 length is 16 residues. Germline loops: CDR1 SGHDT, CDR2 YYEEEE. Trimming pared 6 bases from V and 5 bases from J, leaving 18 bases between. CDR3 protein: CASTPARRRNNSPLHF. CDR3 DNA: TGTGCCAGCACCCCTGCACGGCGGAGGAATAATTCACCCCTCCACTTT.

This chain joins TRBV4-1 and TRBJ2-5; 9 positions match TRBD1. The end of the DNA aligns better with TRBJ2-7, so the J call may be wrong. The CDR3 sequence is 16 residues long. Germline CDR1 and CDR2: MGHRA and YSYEKL. As DNA, the CDR3 is TGCGCCAGCAGCCAAGGCCGCGGACAGGGGAACTACGAGCAGTACTTC. Translating gives CASSQGRGQGNYEQYF.

The count of this clone is one. The rearrangement links TRBV15 to TRBJ2-1, with D unclear. The CDR3 is 12 residues long. Trimming removed 3 bases at V and 1 base at J, with 1 base between. CDR1 and CDR2 (germline): LNHNV, YYDKDF (reference sequence). The CDR3 loop reads CATSRSYNEQFF. In nucleotides, the CDR3 is TGTGCCACCAGCAGGTCCTACAATGAGCAGTTCTTC.

This sequence joins TRBV27 and TRBJ1-5; D possibly corresponds to TRBD1 (5 bases). The CDR3 has 17 amino acids. With 5 bases removed from V and 1 base from J, the gap between germline ends came to 18 bases. Germline V gene data show CDR1 as MNHEY and CDR2 as SMNVEV (reference sequence). CDR3 sequence reads: CASSGGKGSWSNQPQHF. DNA of the CDR3: TGTGCCAGCAGTGGGGGGAAGGGATCTTGGAGCAATCAGCCCCAGCATTTT.